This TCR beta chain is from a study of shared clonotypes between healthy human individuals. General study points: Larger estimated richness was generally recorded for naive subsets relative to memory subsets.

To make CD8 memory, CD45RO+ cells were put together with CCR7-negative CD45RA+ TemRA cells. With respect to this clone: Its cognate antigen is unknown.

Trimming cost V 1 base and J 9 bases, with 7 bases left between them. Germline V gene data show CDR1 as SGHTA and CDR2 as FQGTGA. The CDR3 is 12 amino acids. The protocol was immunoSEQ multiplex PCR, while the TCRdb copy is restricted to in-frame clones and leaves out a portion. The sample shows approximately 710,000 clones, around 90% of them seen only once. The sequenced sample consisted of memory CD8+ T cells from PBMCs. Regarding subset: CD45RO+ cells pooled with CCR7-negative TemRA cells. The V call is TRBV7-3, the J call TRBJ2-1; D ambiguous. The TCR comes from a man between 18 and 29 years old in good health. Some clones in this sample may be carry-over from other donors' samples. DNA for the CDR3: TGTGCCAGCAGCTTAAGCGGAAGTGAGCAGTTCTTC. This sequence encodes CASSLSGSEQFF.